Described below is a single T cell receptor beta chain sequence and its context. Antigen unknown. The data were taken from a study of blood T cells in healthy people across ages. At least 7 million PBMCs were isolated per sample. Each sample provided at least 6 micrograms of extracted total RNA. The second PCR ran roughly 7 to 12 cycles with a sample-barcoded 5' primer and J-beta primers. TCRdb recomputed calls from the 5' RACE reads with MiXCR, one row per CDR3 protein. The profile shows about 1.1 million distinct CDR3 sequences, roughly two fifths of them singletons. Trimming cost V 2 bases and J 0 bases, with 11 bases left between them. CDR3 length: 15 residues. Looked up from germline, CDR1 is SGHDT and CDR2 is YYEEEE. Study-level results: Those diversity estimates obtained from one million T cells were thought to be underestimates. The long-lived group displayed more naive CD4+ cells, plus higher diversity, than the aged donors did.

This clonotype originated in a man younger than 35 in good health. Sequencing used blood. The rearrangement joins TRBV5-6 to TRBJ1-1; possibly TRBD1 for D (6 bases). The DNA of the CDR3 is TGTGCCAGCAGCTTAGGGACATTTCTGAACACTGAAGCTTTCTTT. Translated: CASSLGTFLNTEAFF. Filled out from reference TRBV5-6 and TRBJ1-1, the complete variable domain reads DAGVTQSPTHLIKTRGQQVTLRCSPKSGHDTVSWYQQALGQGPQFIFQYYEEEERQRGNFPDRFSGHQFPNYSSELNVNALLLGDSALYLCASSLGTFLNTEAFFGQGTRLTVV.